This TCR beta chain came from a study of blood T cell repertoires in COVID-19. CDR3 length: 15 residues. CDR1 is MNHNS and CDR2 is SASEGT in the germline V gene. V was clipped by 1 base and J by 3 bases; unmatched bases: 4. The data were produced by immunoSEQ multiplex PCR, yet TCRdb's version contains in-frame clones alone and is incomplete. The sample holds about 380,000 clones; more than 75% are singletons and the top ten take approximately 1.2%. The origin of this receptor is a woman between 18 and 29 years old who had recovered from COVID-19. Sequencing was performed on PBMCs or T cells enriched from blood (not recorded which). The chain joins TRBV6-1 to TRBJ1-2, with TRBD1 matching 8 bases. CDR3 sequence: CASSEGRGLYYGYTF. The CDR3 region has the DNA TGTGCCAGCAGTGAAGGCAGGGGGCTGTACTATGGCTACACCTTC.